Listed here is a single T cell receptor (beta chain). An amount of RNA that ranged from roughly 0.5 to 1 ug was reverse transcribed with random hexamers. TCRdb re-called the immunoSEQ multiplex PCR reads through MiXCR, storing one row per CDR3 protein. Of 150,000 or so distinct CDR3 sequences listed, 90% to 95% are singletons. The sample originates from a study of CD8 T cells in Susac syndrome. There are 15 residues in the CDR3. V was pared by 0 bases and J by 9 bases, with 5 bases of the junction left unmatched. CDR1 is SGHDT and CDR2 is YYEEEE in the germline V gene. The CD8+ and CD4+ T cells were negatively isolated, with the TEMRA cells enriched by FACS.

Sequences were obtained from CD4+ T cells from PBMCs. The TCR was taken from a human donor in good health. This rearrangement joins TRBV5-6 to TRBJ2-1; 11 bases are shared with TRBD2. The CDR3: CASSLVVAGGFEQFF. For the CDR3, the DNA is TGTGCCAGCAGCTTGGTAGTAGCGGGGGGGTTTGAGCAGTTCTTC.